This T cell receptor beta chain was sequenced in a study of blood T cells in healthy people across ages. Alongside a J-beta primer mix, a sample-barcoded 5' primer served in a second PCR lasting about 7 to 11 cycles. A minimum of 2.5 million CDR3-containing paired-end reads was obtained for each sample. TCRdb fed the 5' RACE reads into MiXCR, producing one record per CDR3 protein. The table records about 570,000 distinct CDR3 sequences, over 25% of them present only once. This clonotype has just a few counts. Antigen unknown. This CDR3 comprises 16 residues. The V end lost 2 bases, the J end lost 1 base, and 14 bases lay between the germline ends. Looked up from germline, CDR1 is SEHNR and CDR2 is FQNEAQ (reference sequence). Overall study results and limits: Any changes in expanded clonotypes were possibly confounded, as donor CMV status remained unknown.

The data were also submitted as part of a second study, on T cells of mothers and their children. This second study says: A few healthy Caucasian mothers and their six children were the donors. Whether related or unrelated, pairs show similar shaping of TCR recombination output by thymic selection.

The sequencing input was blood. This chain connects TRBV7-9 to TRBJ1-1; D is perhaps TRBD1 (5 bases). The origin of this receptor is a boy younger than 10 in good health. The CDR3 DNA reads TGTGCCAGCAGCTTACAAGCAGGGTATAGGAACACTGAAGCTTTCTTT. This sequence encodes CASSLQAGYRNTEAFF.